This TCR beta chain was sequenced for a study of blood T cell repertoires in COVID-19. About the study: Acute and convalescent COVID-19 specimens originated in the United States, Italy and Spain. T cells, B-cell-depleted T cells, or PBMCs provided the cDNA or gDNA that served as material.

V lost 7 bases to trimming and J lost 9 bases, with 13 bases between them. Germline-derived CDR1 and CDR2 are SNHLY and FYNNEI. The CDR3 runs 11 residues. In the original workflow: The assay estimated nucleated cells by amplifying reference gene primers. TCRdb keeps only in-frame clones here, not all; method: immunoSEQ multiplex PCR. V and J calls and clone size are given by that table; D and trimming were obtained from the DNA. Of tens of thousands of clones listed, about 83% were seen once; the top ten hold approximately 28%. The specimen sequenced was peripheral blood. This clonotype was sampled from a woman at least 80 years old with acute or convalescent COVID-19. The chain couples TRBV2 to TRBJ2-7, with D maybe TRBD2 (6 bases). The chain's CDR3 is CASKGSAGQYF. In DNA, the CDR3 is TGTGCCAGCAAAGGGTCAGCGGGGCAGTACTTC.